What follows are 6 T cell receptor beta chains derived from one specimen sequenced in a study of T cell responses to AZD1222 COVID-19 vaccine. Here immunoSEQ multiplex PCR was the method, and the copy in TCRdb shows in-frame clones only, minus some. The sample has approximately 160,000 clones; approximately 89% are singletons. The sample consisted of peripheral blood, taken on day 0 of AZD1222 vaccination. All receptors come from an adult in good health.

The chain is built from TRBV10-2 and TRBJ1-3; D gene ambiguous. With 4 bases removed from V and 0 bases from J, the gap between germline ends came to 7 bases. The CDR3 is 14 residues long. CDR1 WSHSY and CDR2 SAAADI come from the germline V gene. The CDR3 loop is CASSASPSGNTIYF. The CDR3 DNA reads TGCGCCAGCAGTGCCAGTCCCTCTGGAAACACCATATATTTT.

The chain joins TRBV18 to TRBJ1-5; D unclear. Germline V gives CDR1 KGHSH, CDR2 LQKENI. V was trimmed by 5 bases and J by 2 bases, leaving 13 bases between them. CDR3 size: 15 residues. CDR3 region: CASSSAPGRNQPQHF. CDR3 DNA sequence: TGTGCCAGCTCATCTGCGCCAGGACGCAATCAGCCCCAGCATTTT.

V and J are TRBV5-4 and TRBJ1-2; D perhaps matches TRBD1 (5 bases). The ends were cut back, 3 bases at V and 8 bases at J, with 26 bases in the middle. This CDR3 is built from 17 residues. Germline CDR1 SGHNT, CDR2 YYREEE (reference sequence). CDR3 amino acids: CASSWTDMGFKRAGYTF. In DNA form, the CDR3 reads TGTGCCAGCAGCTGGACGGACATGGGGTTTAAGAGGGCCGGCTACACCTTC.

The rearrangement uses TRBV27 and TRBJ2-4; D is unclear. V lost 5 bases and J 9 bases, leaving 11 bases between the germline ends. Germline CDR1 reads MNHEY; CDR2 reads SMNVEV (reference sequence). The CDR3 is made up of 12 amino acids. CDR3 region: CASSPGWGIQYF. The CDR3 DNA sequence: TGTGCCAGCAGTCCCGGTTGGGGCATTCAGTACTTC.

CDR3 DNA: TGCGCCAGCAGCCAAGATCCAGGGAGGGGGCACATGAACACTGAAGCTTTCTTT. This codes for CASSQDPGRGHMNTEAFF. This chain joins TRBV4-3 and TRBJ1-1; TRBD1 aligns across 7 bases. After removal of 0 bases from V and 0 bases from J, the junction contained 10 bases not matched to a gene. Germline assignment: CDR1 LGHNA and CDR2 YSLEER. The CDR3 sequence is 18 residues long.

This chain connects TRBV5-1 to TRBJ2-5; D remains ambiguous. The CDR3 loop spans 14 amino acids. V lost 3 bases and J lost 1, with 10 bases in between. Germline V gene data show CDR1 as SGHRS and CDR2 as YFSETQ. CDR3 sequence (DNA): TGCGCCAGCAGCTCCCGGGTGGGCCAAGAGACCCAGTACTTC. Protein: CASSSRVGQETQYF.